The 14 T cell receptor beta chains below all came from one sample that was sequenced in a study of graft-versus-host responses after intestinal transplantation. Clones were read by immunoSEQ multiplex PCR, and TCRdb kept only the in-frame ones, dropping some. The sample lists about 47,000 clones, less than 95% seen once, with about 1.6% in the top ten. The specimen comprised PBMCs, sampled more than 310 days after intestinal transplant. The receptors were gathered from a human patient who received an intestinal transplant, so some T cells may come from the graft donor.

This chain uses TRBV7-9 with TRBJ2-3, with D possibly TRBD1 on 5 matching bases. CDR3 size: 13 residues. Per the germline V gene, CDR1 is SEHNR and CDR2 is FQNEAQ (reference sequence). The germline V and J ends were trimmed by 4 bases and 2 bases, with 7 bases remaining between them. The CDR3 sequence: CASSYGHTDTQYF. The CDR3 DNA is TGTGCCAGCAGCTACGGACACACAGATACGCAGTATTTT.

This chain connects TRBV12-5 to TRBJ2-5; D call uncertain. The CDR3 is made up of 17 amino acids. Per germline, CDR1 LGHNT and CDR2 FRNRAP. Trimming took 0 bases from V and 4 from J, leaving 18 bases between them. CDR3 DNA: TGTGCTAGTGGTTTGGTACCTTCGACAAACGGGCCAGAGACCCAGTACTTC. The encoded protein is CASGLVPSTNGPETQYF.

Details on this clone: A junction boundary mismatches the germline segment, possibly from a read error. The chain combines TRBV10-1 with TRBJ2-2; D unresolved. This CDR3 contains 13 residues. Per the germline V gene, CDR1 is WNHNN and CDR2 is SYGVQD (reference sequence). CDR3 in DNA: TGCGCCAGCAGTGAGTCGAGGACCGGGCAGCTGTTTTTT. Translating gives CASSESRTGQLFF.

V and J are TRBV6-5 and TRBJ2-7; the match to TRBD2 covers 7 bases. Germline CDR1 reads MNHEY; CDR2 reads SVGAGI. This CDR3 has 15 residues. Losses at the gene ends were 2 bases for V and 0 bases for J; bases not matched to a gene: 4. CDR3 DNA sequence: TGTGCCAGCAGTTACGGGGGGGGTAACTCCTACGAGCAGTACTTC. This encodes CASSYGGGNSYEQYF.

The J gene is TRBJ2-2, the V gene TRBV4-2; D may correspond to TRBD1 or TRBD2 (6 bases each). From germline, CDR1 is LGHNA and CDR2 YNFKEQ. CDR3 length: 17 residues. V was clipped by 2 bases and J by 7 bases, with 20 bases between them. CDR3 bases: TGTGCCAGCAGCCAAAACTCGGGATGGGGGGCCGGCGGGGAGCTGTTTTTT. This sequence encodes CASSQNSGWGAGGELFF.

This clone was seen only once. V is TRBV7-3 and J is TRBJ1-1; TRBD1 is a possible D gene (5 bases). V lost 5 bases to trimming and J lost 6 bases, with 16 bases between them. CDR3 length equals 14 residues. Germline V CDR1 and CDR2: SGHTA, FQGTGA. In DNA, the CDR3 is TGTGCCAGCAGCCTCAGATCAGGAGGGGCTGAAGCTTTCTTT. Residues: CASSLRSGGAEAFF.

The genes are TRBV6-1 and TRBJ2-7; D is perhaps TRBD1 or TRBD2 (5 bases each). The CDR3 totals 13 residues. Trimming removed 6 bases from V and 4 bases from J, with 13 bases in between. The germline V gene has CDR1 MNHNS and CDR2 SASEGT. CDR3 in amino acids: CASSRAGSYEQYF. The CDR3 DNA sequence: TGTGCCAGCAGCCGGGCAGGGAGTTACGAGCAGTACTTC.

This chain uses TRBV25-1 with TRBJ2-2; 8 bases fit TRBD1. The V gene end was trimmed by 6 bases and the J gene end by 3 bases; junction bases not matched to a gene: 9. Germline V lookup: CDR1 MGHDK, CDR2 SYGVNS. The CDR3 is 16 residues long. The chain's CDR3 is CASSPSGQGDTGELFF. The CDR3 region has the DNA TGTGCCAGCAGCCCCAGTGGACAGGGAGACACCGGGGAGCTGTTTTTT.

V and J are TRBV6-5 and TRBJ1-1, with D possibly TRBD1 on 6 matching bases. V shed 4 bases and J shed 4 bases, with 10 bases lying between them. CDR1 and CDR2 from the germline V gene are MNHEY and SVGAGI. This CDR3 has 13 amino acids. CDR3 protein: CASSSTGSTEAFF. CDR3 DNA sequence: TGTGCCAGCAGTTCCACAGGGTCCACTGAAGCTTTCTTT.

This chain links TRBV12-5 with TRBJ2-6, with D maybe TRBD2 (6 bases). Between the trimmed V and J ends, which lost 4 bases and 0 bases, there was a span of 7 bases. This CDR3 is built from 15 residues. Germline CDR1 reads LGHNT; CDR2 reads FRNRAP. In DNA, the CDR3 is TGTGCTAGTGGTTGGGGGGTCTCTGGGGCCAACGTCCTGACTTTC. It specifies CASGWGVSGANVLTF.

The CDR3 DNA follows: TGCGCCAGCACCCCCGACAGGGTGGCTGGAAACACCATATATTTT. Amino acid sequence: CASTPDRVAGNTIYF. The chain is built from TRBV10-2 and TRBJ1-3, with 7 bases aligning to TRBD1. Germline trimming cut 7 bases from V and 2 bases from J; bases unmatched to any gene: 8. Germline CDR1 and CDR2: WSHSY and SAAADI. The CDR3 has 15 residues.

This chain joins TRBV4-1 and TRBJ2-5; no clear D. Germline V CDR1 and CDR2: MGHRA, YSYEKL. This CDR3 spans 14 amino acids. V lost 0 bases, J lost 5 bases, and 10 bases lay in between. The CDR3 DNA is TGCGCCAGCAGCCAAGAAAGGAGTCGCGAGACCCAGTACTTC. Translated, it gives CASSQERSRETQYF.

This clone was observed a single time. This chain connects TRBV19 to TRBJ2-6, with D possibly TRBD1 on 5 matching bases. Per germline, CDR1 LNHDA and CDR2 SQIVND (reference sequence). CDR3 length equals 19 residues. Trimming removed 3 bases at V and 0 bases at J, with 18 bases between. The chain's CDR3 is CASSMGKGLSISGANVLTF. CDR3 sequence (DNA): TGTGCCAGTAGTATGGGGAAGGGGCTTTCTATCTCTGGGGCCAACGTCCTGACTTTC. Full variable domain (remainder filled in from reference TRBV19 and TRBJ2-6): DGGITQSPKYLFRKEGQNVTLSCEQNLNHDAMYWYRQDPGQGLRLIYYSQIVNDFQKGDIAEGYSVSREKKESFPLTVTSAQKNPTAFYLCASSMGKGLSISGANVLTFGAGSRLTVL.

This chain links TRBV7-3 with TRBJ1-5, with no clear D. V shed 2 bases and J shed 4 bases, with 6 bases lying between them. The germline CDR1 and CDR2 sequences are SGHTA and FQGTGA. The CDR3 runs to 13 residues. The CDR3 loop reads CASSLAANQPQHF. CDR3 nucleotides: TGTGCCAGCAGCTTAGCGGCTAATCAGCCCCAGCATTTT.